A single sample gave rise to the 9 T cell receptor beta chains below, sequenced in a study of CD8+CD57+ T cells in acquired aplastic anemia. Genomic DNA provided the template from which TCR beta VDJ and CDR3 profiles were obtained. TCRdb analysed the reads with MiXCR anew, one entry per CDR3 protein. The sample consists of tens of thousands of distinct CDR3 sequences, more than 75% of them appearing once. Sequencing used sorted CD4+, CD8+, or CD8+CD57+ T cells (not recorded which) from PBMCs. The source is a human donor in good health, serving as a control.

In its sample, this clonotype was seen once. The chain carries TRBV15 and TRBJ2-7, with D perhaps matching TRBD1 or TRBD2 (5 bases each). Between the trimmed V and J ends, which lost 5 bases and 0 bases, there was a span of 14 bases. This CDR3 spans 15 amino acids. Germline assignment: CDR1 LNHNV and CDR2 YYDKDF (reference sequence). CDR3 nucleotide sequence: TGTGCCACCAGCCGTACCGGGACGTCCTCCTACGAGCAGTACTTC. Translation gives CATSRTGTSSYEQYF.

This clonotype was counted ten times or more. The junction does not match germline at one end; this may be a read error. This rearrangement joins TRBV6-5 to TRBJ2-3; D gene ambiguous. The germline V gene encodes CDR1 MNHEY and CDR2 SVGAGI. The CDR3 runs to 11 residues. CDR3 in DNA: TGTGCCAGCAGTGACTCAGATACGCAGTATTTT. Amino acid sequence: CASSDSDTQYF.

In its sample, this clonotype is medium-sized. The rearrangement links TRBV19 to TRBJ1-5; D ambiguous. The CDR3 sequence is 12 residues long. The germline V gene has CDR1 LNHDA and CDR2 SQIVND (reference sequence). Trimming took off 1 base at V and 6 bases at J, with 4 bases between the two ends. The CDR3 DNA reads TGTGCCAGTAGTATAGCCGCTCAGCCCCAGCATTTT. This encodes CASSIAAQPQHF.

The V and J genes are TRBV10-1 and TRBJ1-6; no firm D call. Germline V lookup: CDR1 WNHNN, CDR2 SYGVQD (reference sequence). Trimming took 2 bases from V and 10 from J, leaving 18 bases between them. CDR3 length: 16 residues. The CDR3 loop reads CASSEDATRLGSPLHF. CDR3 DNA: TGCGCCAGCAGTGAGGACGCAACGAGATTGGGATCACCCCTCCACTTT.

This clonotype was recorded only once. The gene calls are TRBV19 and TRBJ1-1; 7 bases are shared with TRBD1. The V gene's germline CDR1 is LNHDA and CDR2 SQIVND (reference sequence). The junction had 5 bases not matched to a gene; V was cut back by 5 bases and J by 8 bases. The CDR3 spans 12 residues. The CDR3, as DNA: TGTGCCAGTAGTCAGACAGGGAGGGAAGCTTTCTTT. Its protein product is CASSQTGREAFF. Using reference TRBV19 and TRBJ1-1 for the parts outside the CDR3, the full variable domain is DGGITQSPKYLFRKEGQNVTLSCEQNLNHDAMYWYRQDPGQGLRLIYYSQIVNDFQKGDIAEGYSVSREKKESFPLTVTSAQKNPTAFYLCASSQTGREAFFGQGTRLTVV.

Turning to this clonotype: The conserved phenylalanine or tryptophan normally closing the CDR3 is absent here, so this likely arose from a read error. The V and J genes are TRBV20-1 and TRBJ1-2, with D perhaps TRBD1 (6 bases). This CDR3 has 17 residues. CDR1 and CDR2 (germline): DFQATT, SNEGSKA (reference sequence). The CDR3 here is CGAAPILTGTQDYSYTS. CDR3 coding DNA: TGCGGTGCTGCCCCCATCTTAACAGGGACCCAGGACTATAGCTACACCTCC.

This chain joins TRBV7-9 and TRBJ2-5, with D tentatively TRBD2 (6 bases). The CDR3 has 13 amino acids. V was cut by 2 bases and J by 5 bases, with 9 bases left in between. CDR1 SEHNR and CDR2 FQNEAQ come from the germline V gene (reference sequence). The CDR3 spells CASSLMEGETQYF. The CDR3 nucleotides read TGTGCCAGCAGCTTAATGGAGGGGGAGACCCAGTACTTC.

The chain uses TRBV15 and TRBJ2-1; no reliable D call. V dropped 0 bases and J dropped 1 base, with 7 bases sitting between them. In germline, CDR1 is LNHNV, CDR2 YYDKDF (reference sequence). This CDR3 is 15 amino acids long. The CDR3 sequence: CATSREAASYNEQFF. CDR3 nucleotide sequence: TGTGCCACCAGCAGAGAGGCAGCTTCCTACAATGAGCAGTTCTTC. The full variable domain, completed using reference TRBV15 and TRBJ2-1, is DAMVIQNPRYQVTQFGKPVTLSCSQTLNHNVMYWYQQKSSQAPKLLFHYYDKDFNNEADTPDNFQSRRPNTSFCFLDIRSPGLGDTAMYLCATSREAASYNEQFFGPGTRLTVL.

This sequence joins TRBV2 and TRBJ2-5, with 10 bases aligning to TRBD1. CDR1 SNHLY and CDR2 FYNNEI come from the germline V gene. V gave up 4 bases and J gave up 5 bases; unmatched junction bases: 4. The CDR3 is 14 residues long. The CDR3 region is CASSGQGAGETQYF. The CDR3 DNA reads as TGTGCCAGCAGTGGACAGGGGGCAGGGGAGACCCAGTACTTC.